This TCR beta chain is drawn from a study of post-analysis software for immune sequencing data. Study summary: Recorded disease courses covered relapsing-remitting, secondary progressive and progressive-relapsing multiple sclerosis. Some patients had no subtype annotation. Study outcomes and limitations: Five or six TRBV segments, TRBV5-6, TRBV5-1 and TRBV20-1 among them, were found more frequent in patients than controls. Versus controls, multiple sclerosis patients showed significantly lower diversity (normalized Chao1).

Trimming left V 2 bases short and J 5 bases short, with 9 bases between. Germline CDR1 is SEHNR and CDR2 is FQNEAQ (reference sequence). CDR3 size: 13 residues. Notes on this clonotype: Antigen specificity is unknown.

Presence of unique molecular identifiers characterized the TCR beta cDNA libraries. TCRdb used MiXCR to reprocess the PCR reads, holding one entry per CDR3 protein. The sample consists of about 770,000 distinct CDR3 sequences, approximately 44% of them appearing once. V and J are TRBV7-9 and TRBJ1-2; no firm D call. The TCR originated in a girl aged 5-17 years with multiple sclerosis. Sequenced input: blood. CDR3 region: CASSLRVGYGYTF. DNA of the CDR3: TGTGCCAGCAGCTTACGGGTCGGATATGGCTACACCTTC.